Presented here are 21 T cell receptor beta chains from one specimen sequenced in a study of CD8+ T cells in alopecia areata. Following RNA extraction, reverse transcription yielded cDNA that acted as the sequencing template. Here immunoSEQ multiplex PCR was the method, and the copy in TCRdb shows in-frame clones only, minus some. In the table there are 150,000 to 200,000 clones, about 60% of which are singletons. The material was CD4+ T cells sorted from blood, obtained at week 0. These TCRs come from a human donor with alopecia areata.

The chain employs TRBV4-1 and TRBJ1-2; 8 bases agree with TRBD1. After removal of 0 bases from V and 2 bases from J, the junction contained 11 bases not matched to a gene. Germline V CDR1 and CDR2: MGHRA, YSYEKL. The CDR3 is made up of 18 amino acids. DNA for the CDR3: TGCGCCAGCAGCCAAGATGGGGCGGACAGGGCCCAAAACTATGGCTACACCTTC. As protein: CASSQDGADRAQNYGYTF.

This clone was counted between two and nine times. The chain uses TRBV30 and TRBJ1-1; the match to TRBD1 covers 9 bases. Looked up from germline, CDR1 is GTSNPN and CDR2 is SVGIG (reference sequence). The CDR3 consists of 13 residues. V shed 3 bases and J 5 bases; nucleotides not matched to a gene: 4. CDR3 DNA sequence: TGTGCCTGGAGGGGACAGGGAAAAACTGAAGCTTTCTTT. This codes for CAWRGQGKTEAFF.

CDR3 loop: CSVYTGHEQYF. The DNA for the CDR3 is TGCAGCGTTTATACCGGCCACGAGCAGTACTTC. The chain couples TRBV29-1 to TRBJ2-7; D unclear. The CDR3 covers 11 residues. CDR1 is SQVTM and CDR2 is ANQGSEA in the germline V gene. V lost 5 bases and J 5 bases, leaving 10 bases between the germline ends.

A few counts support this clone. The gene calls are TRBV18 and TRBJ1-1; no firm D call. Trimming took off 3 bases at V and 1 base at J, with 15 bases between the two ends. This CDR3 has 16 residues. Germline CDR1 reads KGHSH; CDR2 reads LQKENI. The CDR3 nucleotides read TGTGCCAGCTCACCGCTAACGGGAAGTCAGAACACTGAAGCTTTCTTT. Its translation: CASSPLTGSQNTEAFF.

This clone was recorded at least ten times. In DNA, the CDR3 is TGTGCCAGCAGCTCGGGACCGAACACTGAAGCTTTCTTT. Its translation: CASSSGPNTEAFF. The chain couples TRBV7-3 to TRBJ1-1; TRBD1 might be the D (5 bases). V lost 4 bases, J lost 1 base, and 7 bases lay in between. The CDR3 has 13 residues. The V gene's germline CDR1 is SGHTA and CDR2 FQGTGA.

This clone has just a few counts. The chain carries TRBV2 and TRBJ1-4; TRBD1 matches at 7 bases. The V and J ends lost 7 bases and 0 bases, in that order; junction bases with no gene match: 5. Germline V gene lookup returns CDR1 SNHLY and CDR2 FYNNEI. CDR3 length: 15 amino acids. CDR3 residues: CASNRGIATNEKLFF. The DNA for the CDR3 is TGTGCCAGCAACAGGGGAATTGCAACTAATGAAAAACTGTTTTTT.

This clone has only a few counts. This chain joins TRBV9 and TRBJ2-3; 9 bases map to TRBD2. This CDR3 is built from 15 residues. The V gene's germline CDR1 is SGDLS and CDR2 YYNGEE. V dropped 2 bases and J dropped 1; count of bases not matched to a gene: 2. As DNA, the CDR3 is TGTGCCAGCAGCGTGGGGACTAGCCGCACAGATACGCAGTATTTT. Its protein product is CASSVGTSRTDTQYF.

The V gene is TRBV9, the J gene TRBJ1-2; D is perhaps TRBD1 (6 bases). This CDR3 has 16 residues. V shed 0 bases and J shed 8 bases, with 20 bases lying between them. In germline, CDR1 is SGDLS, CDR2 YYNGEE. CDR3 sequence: CASSVASNGGAEGYTF. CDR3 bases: TGTGCCAGCAGCGTAGCATCAAATGGGGGCGCAGAGGGCTACACCTTC.

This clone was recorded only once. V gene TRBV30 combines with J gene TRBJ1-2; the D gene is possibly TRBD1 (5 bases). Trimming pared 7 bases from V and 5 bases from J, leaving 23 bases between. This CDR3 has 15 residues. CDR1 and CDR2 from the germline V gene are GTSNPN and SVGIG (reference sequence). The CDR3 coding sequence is TGTGCCTCCAGGGAAATCGGGATTTTCGGATATGGCTACACCTTC. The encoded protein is CASREIGIFGYGYTF.

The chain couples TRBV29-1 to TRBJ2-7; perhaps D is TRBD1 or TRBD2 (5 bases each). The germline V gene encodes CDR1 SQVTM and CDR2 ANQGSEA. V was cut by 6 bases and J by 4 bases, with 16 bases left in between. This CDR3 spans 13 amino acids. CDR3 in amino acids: CSVRTVGEYEQYF. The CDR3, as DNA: TGCAGCGTCAGGACCGTGGGGGAGTACGAGCAGTACTTC.

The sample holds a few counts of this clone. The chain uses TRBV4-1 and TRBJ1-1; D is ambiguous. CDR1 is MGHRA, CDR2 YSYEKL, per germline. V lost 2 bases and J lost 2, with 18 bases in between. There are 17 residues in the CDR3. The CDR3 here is CASSQPTRVGGNTEAFF. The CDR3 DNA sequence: TGCGCCAGCAGCCAACCTACAAGGGTAGGTGGAAACACTGAAGCTTTCTTT.

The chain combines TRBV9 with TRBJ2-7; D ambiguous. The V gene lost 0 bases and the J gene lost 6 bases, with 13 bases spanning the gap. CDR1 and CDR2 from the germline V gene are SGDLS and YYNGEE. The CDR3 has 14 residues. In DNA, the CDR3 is TGTGCCAGCAGCGTAGCTCCCGTGGGCGCCGAGCAGTACTTC. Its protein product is CASSVAPVGAEQYF.

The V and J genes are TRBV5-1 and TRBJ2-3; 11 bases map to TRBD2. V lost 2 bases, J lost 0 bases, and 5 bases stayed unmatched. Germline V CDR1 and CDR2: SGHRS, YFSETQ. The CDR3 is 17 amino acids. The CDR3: CASSFWTSGSSTDTQYF. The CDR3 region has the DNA TGCGCCAGCAGCTTCTGGACTAGCGGGTCAAGCACAGATACGCAGTATTTT.

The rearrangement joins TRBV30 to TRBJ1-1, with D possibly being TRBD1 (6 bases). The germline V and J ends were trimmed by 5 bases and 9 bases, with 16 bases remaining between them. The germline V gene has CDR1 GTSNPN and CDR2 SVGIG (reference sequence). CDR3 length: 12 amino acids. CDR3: CAWSTVGGKAFF. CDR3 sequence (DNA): TGTGCCTGGTCGACAGTAGGGGGAAAAGCTTTCTTT.

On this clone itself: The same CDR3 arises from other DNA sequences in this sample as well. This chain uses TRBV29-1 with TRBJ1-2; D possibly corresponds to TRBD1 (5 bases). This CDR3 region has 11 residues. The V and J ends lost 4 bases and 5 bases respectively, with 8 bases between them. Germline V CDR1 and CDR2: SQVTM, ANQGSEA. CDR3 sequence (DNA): TGCAGCGTTGGGCAGGGATATGGCTACACCTTC. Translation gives CSVGQGYGYTF.

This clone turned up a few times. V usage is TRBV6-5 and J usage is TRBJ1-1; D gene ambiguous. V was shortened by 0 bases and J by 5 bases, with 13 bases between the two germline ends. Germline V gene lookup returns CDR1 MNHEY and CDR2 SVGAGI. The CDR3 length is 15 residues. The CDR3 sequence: CASSYSMGIGTEAFF. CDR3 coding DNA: TGTGCCAGCAGTTACTCGATGGGGATAGGAACTGAAGCTTTCTTT.

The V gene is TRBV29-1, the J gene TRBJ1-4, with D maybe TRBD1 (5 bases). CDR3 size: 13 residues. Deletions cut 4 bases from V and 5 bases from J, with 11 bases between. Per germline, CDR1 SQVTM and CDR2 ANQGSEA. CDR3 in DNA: TGCAGCGTTGGGGGACTGAAAAATGAAAAACTGTTTTTT. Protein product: CSVGGLKNEKLFF.

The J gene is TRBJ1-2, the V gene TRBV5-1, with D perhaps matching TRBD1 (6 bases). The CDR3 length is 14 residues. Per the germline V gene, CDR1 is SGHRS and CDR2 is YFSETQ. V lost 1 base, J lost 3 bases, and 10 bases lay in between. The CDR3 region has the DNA TGCGCCAGCAGCTTGTTGCCAGGGGACTATGGCTACACCTTC. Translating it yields CASSLLPGDYGYTF. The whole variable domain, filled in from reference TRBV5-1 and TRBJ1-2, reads KAGVTQTPRYLIKTRGQQVTLSCSPISGHRSVSWYQQTPGQGLQFLFEYFSETQRNKGNFPGRFSGRQFSNSRSEMNVSTLELGDSALYLCASSLLPGDYGYTFGSGTRLTVV.

The CDR3 protein is CSVHGRYQETQYF. The CDR3 DNA follows: TGCAGCGTTCACGGACGGTACCAAGAGACCCAGTACTTC. The J gene is TRBJ2-5, the V gene TRBV29-1, with D hard to call. Germline V gene lookup returns CDR1 SQVTM and CDR2 ANQGSEA. V lost 5 bases and J lost 0, with 10 bases in between. The CDR3 is 13 amino acids.

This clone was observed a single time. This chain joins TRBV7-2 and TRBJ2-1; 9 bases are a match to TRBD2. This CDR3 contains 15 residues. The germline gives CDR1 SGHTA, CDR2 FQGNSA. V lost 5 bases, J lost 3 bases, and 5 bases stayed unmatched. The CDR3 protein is CASSLLAGLYNEQFF. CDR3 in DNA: TGTGCCAGCAGCCTACTAGCGGGCCTCTACAATGAGCAGTTCTTC. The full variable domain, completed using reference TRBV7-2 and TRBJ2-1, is GAGVSQSPSNKVTEKGKDVELRCDPISGHTALYWYRQSLGQGLEFLIYFQGNSAPDKSGLPSDRFSAERTGGSVSTLTIQRTQQEDSAVYLCASSLLAGLYNEQFFGPGTRLTVL.

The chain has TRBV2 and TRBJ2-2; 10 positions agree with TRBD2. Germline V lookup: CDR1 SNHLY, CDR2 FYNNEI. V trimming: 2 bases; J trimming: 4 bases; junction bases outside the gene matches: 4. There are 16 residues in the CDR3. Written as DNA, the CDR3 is TGTGCCAGCAGTGAACGACTAGCGGGTGGCACCGGGGAGCTGTTTTTT. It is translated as CASSERLAGGTGELFF.